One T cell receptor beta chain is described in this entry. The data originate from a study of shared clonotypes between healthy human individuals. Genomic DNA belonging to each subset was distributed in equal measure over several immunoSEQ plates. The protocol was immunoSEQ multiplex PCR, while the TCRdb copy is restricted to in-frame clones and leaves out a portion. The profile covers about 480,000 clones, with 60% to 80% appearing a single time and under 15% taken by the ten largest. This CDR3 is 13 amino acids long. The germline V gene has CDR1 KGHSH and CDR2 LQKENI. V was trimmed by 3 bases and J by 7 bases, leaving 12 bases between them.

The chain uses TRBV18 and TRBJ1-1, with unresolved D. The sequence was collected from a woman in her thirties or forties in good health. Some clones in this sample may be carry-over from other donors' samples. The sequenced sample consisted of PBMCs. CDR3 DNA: TGTGCCAGCTCACCGTTCCCTTTTGGTGAAGCTTTCTTT. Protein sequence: CASSPFPFGEAFF.